These 2 T cell receptor beta chains were all obtained from the same sample, sequenced in a study of blood T cell repertoires in COVID-19. Profiled with immunoSEQ multiplex PCR; TCRdb holds only in-frame clones, not every one. This sample has some 700,000 clones, with just under 90% found just once. Source material: peripheral blood. These receptors were obtained from a young woman with acute or convalescent COVID-19.

The rearrangement links TRBV3-1 (or the pseudogene TRBV3-2) to TRBJ1-6; TRBD1 might be the D (5 bases). The germline gives CDR1 LGHDT, CDR2 YNNKEL (reference sequence). V was clipped by 3 bases and J by 7 bases, with 13 bases between them. The CDR3 spans 15 residues. CDR3 in DNA: TGTGCCAGCAGCCAGGGACTTGGTGAAAATTCACCCCTCCACTTT. Translated, it gives CASSQGLGENSPLHF.

This clone appeared a single time. V gene TRBV19 combines with J gene TRBJ1-1; D not resolved. V lost 5 bases, J lost 0 bases, and 7 bases lay in between. CDR1 LNHDA and CDR2 SQIVND come from the germline V gene (reference sequence). The CDR3 spans 13 residues. CDR3 in amino acids: CASSPHLNTEAFF. The CDR3 DNA is TGTGCCAGTAGTCCACATTTGAACACTGAAGCTTTCTTT.